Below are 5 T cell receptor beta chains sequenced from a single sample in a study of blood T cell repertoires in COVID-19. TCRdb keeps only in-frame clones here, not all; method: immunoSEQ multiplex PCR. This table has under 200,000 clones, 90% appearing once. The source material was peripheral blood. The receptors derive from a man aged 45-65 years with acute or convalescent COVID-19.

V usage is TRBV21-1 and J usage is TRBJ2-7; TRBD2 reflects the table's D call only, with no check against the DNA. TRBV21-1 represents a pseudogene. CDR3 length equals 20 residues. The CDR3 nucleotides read TGTGCCAGCAGCAAAGCTGGGGAAGGGGACACTAGCGGGAGCTCCTACGAGCAGTACTTC. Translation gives CASSKAGEGDTSGSSYEQYF.

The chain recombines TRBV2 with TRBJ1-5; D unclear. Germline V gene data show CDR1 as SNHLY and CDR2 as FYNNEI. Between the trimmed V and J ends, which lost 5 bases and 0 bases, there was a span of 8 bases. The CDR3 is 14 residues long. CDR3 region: CASSQHYSNQPQHF. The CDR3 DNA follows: TGTGCCAGCAGTCAACATTATAGCAATCAGCCCCAGCATTTT.

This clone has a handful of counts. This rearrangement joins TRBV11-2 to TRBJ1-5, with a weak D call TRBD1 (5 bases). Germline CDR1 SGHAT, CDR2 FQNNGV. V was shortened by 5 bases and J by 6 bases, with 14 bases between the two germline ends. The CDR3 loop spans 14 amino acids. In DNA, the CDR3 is TGTGCCAGCAGCGCTAGCCAGGGAGGTCAGCCCCAGCATTTT. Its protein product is CASSASQGGQPQHF.

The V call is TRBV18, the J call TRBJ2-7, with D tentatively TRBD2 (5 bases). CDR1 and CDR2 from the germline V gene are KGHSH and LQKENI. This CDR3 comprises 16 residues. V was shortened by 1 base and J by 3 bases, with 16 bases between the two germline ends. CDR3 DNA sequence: TGTGCCAGCTCACCACAGGATGAGAGGGTCCTCTACGAGCAGTACGTC. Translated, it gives CASSPQDERVLYEQYV.

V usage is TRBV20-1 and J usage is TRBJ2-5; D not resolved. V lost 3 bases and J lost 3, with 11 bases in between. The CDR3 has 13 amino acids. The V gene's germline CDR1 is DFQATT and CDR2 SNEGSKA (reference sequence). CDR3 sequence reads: CSASKTPKETQYF. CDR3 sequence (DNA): TGCAGTGCTAGTAAGACACCCAAAGAGACCCAGTACTTC.